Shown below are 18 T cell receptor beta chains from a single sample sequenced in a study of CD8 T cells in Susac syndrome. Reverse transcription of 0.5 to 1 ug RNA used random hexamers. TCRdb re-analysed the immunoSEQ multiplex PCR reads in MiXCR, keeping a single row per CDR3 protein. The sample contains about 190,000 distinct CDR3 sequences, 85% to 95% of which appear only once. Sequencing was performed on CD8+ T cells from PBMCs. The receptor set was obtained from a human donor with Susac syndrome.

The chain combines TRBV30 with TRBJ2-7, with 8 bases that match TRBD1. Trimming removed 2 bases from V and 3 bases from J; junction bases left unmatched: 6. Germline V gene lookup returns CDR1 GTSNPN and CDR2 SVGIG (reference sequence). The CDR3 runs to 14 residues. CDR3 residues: CAWSYGTGDYEQYF. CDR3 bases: TGTGCCTGGAGTTACGGGACAGGCGACTACGAGCAGTACTTC.

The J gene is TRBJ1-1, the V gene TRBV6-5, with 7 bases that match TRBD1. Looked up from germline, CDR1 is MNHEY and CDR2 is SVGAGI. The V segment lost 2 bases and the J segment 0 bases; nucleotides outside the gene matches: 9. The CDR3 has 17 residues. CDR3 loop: CASSYLLRTGMNTEAFF. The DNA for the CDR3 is TGTGCCAGCAGTTACCTACTTAGGACAGGAATGAACACTGAAGCTTTCTTT.

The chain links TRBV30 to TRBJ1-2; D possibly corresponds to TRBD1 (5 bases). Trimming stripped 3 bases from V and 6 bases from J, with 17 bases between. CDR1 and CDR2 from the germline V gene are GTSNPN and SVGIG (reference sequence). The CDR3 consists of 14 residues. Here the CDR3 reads CAWSPSGGENGYTF. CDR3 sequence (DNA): TGTGCCTGGAGCCCCTCGGGGGGGGAGAATGGCTACACCTTC.

The CDR3 nucleotides read TGTGCCAGCAGTTATAGCGGGGCCACAGATACGCAGTATTTT. Translating gives CASSYSGATDTQYF. This chain uses TRBV7-3 with TRBJ2-3; 8 nucleotides align to TRBD2. The CDR3 loop spans 14 amino acids. J gave up 2 bases and V 6 bases, and 4 bases lay outside the gene matches. CDR1 and CDR2 from the germline V gene are SGHTA and FQGTGA. The full variable domain, completed using reference TRBV7-3 and TRBJ2-3, is GAGVSQTPSNKVTEKGKYVELRCDPISGHTALYWYRQSLGQGPEFLIYFQGTGAADDSGLPNDRFFAVRPEGSVSTLKIQRTERGDSAVYLCASSYSGATDTQYFGPGTRLTVL.

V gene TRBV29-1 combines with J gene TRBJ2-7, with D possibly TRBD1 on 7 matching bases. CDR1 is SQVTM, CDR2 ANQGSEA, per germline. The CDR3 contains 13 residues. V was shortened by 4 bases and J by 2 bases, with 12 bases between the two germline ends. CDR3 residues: CSVGQGLTYEQYF. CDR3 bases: TGCAGCGTTGGACAGGGACTTACCTACGAGCAGTACTTC.

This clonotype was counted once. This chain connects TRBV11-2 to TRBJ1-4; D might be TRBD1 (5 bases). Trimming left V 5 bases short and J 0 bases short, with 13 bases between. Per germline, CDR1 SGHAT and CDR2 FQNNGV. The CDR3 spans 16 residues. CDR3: CASSLVRDATNEKLFF. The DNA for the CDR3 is TGTGCCAGCAGCCTCGTCAGGGACGCAACTAATGAAAAACTGTTTTTT.

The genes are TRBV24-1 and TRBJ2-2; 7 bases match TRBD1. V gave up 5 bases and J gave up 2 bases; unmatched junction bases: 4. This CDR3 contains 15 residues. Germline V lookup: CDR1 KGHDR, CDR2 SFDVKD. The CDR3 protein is CATSGRGGNTGELFF. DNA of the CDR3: TGTGCCACCAGTGGCCGAGGGGGCAACACCGGGGAGCTGTTTTTT.

This CDR3 reads CSAPIRGRDQPQHF. The CDR3 DNA is TGCAGTGCCCCCATCCGGGGGCGCGATCAGCCCCAGCATTTT. V and J are TRBV20-1 and TRBJ1-5; TRBD1 is a possible D gene (6 bases). Per germline, CDR1 DFQATT and CDR2 SNEGSKA (reference sequence). This CDR3 contains 14 residues. V was cut by 6 bases and J by 5 bases, with 17 bases left in between.

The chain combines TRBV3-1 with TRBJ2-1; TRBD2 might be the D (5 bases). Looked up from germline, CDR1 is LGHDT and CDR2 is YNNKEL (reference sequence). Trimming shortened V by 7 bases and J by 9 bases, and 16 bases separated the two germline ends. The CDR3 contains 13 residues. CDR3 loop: CASTNKDAGEQFF. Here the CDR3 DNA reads TGTGCCAGCACCAACAAGGATGCGGGTGAGCAGTTCTTC.

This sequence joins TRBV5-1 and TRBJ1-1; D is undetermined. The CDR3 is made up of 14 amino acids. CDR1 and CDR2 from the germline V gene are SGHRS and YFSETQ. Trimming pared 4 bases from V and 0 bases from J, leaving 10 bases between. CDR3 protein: CASSPEGMNTEAFF. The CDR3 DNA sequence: TGCGCCAGCAGCCCGGAGGGCATGAACACTGAAGCTTTCTTT.

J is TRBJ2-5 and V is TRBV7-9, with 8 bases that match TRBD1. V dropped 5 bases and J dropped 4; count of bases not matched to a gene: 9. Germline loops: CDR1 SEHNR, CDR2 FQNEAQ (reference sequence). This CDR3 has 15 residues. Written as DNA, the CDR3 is TGTGCCAGCAGCAGCGACAGGGGTTGGGGAGAGACCCAGTACTTC. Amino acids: CASSSDRGWGETQYF.

The CDR3 DNA is TGTGCCAGCAGCACAGGGACCACTGCCGGGGAGCTGTTTTTT. Translation gives CASSTGTTAGELFF. V is TRBV9 and J is TRBJ2-2; possibly TRBD1 for D (6 bases). Trimming pared 4 bases from V and 6 bases from J, leaving 13 bases between. From germline, CDR1 is SGDLS and CDR2 YYNGEE. CDR3 length: 14 amino acids.

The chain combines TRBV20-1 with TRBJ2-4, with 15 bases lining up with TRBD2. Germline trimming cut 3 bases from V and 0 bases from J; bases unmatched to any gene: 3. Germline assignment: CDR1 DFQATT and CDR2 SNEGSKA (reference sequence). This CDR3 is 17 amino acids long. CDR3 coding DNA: TGCAGTGCTAGGCCGGGACTAGCGGGAGGAGCCAAAAACATTCAGTACTTC. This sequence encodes CSARPGLAGGAKNIQYF.

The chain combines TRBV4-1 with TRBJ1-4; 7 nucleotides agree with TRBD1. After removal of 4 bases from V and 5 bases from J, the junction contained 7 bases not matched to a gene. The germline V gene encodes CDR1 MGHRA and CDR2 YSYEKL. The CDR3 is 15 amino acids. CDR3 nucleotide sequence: TGCGCCAGCAGCCTTGGGACAGCCTACAATGAAAAACTGTTTTTT. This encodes CASSLGTAYNEKLFF.

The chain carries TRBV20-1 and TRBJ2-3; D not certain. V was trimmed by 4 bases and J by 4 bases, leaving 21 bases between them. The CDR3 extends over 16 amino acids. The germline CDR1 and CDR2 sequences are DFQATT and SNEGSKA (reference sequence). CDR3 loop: CSATPRVVFGPDTQYF. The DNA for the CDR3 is TGCAGTGCTACCCCTCGAGTGGTCTTTGGGCCAGATACGCAGTATTTT.

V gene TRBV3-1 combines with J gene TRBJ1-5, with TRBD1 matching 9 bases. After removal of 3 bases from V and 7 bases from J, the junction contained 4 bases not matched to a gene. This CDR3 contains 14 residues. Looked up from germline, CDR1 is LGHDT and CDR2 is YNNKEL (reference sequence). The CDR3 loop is CASSQSQGAQPQHF. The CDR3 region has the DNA TGTGCCAGCAGCCAGTCACAGGGGGCCCAGCCCCAGCATTTT.

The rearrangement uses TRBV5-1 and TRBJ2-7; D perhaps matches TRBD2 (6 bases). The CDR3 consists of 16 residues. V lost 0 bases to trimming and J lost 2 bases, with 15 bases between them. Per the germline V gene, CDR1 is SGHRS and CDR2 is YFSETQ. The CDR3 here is CASSLAPGLEAYEQYF. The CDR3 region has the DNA TGCGCCAGCAGCTTGGCTCCGGGACTGGAAGCCTACGAGCAGTACTTC.

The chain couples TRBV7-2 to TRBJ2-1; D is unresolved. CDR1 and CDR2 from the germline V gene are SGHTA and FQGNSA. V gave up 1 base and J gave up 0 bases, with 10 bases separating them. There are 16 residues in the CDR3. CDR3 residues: CASSLVQSSSYNEQFF. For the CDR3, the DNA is TGTGCCAGCAGCTTAGTACAGTCGAGCTCCTACAATGAGCAGTTCTTC.